The 3 T cell receptor beta chains in this list originate from one sample, sequenced in a study of cytomegalovirus exposure and HLA in healthy donors. Researchers ran the PCR with 60 Vbeta and 13 Jbeta primers. Profiling relied on immunoSEQ multiplex PCR, and the TCRdb table lists in-frame clones only, not all of them. The profile shows fewer than 85,000 clones, about 76% of them singletons. Material: PBMCs. These receptors were taken from a male donor in good health and CMV-seropositive.

The J gene is TRBJ2-1, the V gene TRBV5-1; TRBD2 aligns across 10 bases. V gave up 0 bases and J gave up 2 bases; unmatched junction bases: 5. Germline-derived CDR1 and CDR2 are SGHRS and YFSETQ. The length of the CDR3 is 17 residues. CDR3 nucleotide sequence: TGCGCCAGCAGCTTGGTTCAGCGGGAGGGAACCTACAATGAGCAGTTCTTC. It is translated as CASSLVQREGTYNEQFF. The full variable domain, its missing parts supplied by reference TRBV5-1 and TRBJ2-1, is KAGVTQTPRYLIKTRGQQVTLSCSPISGHRSVSWYQQTPGQGLQFLFEYFSETQRNKGNFPGRFSGRQFSNSRSEMNVSTLELGDSALYLCASSLVQREGTYNEQFFGPGTRLTVL.

This sequence joins TRBV19 and TRBJ2-2, with TRBD2 as a possible D gene (6 bases). The CDR3 sequence is 15 residues long. Germline V gene lookup returns CDR1 LNHDA and CDR2 SQIVND (reference sequence). Trimming shortened V by 7 bases and J by 3 bases, and 15 bases separated the two germline ends. The CDR3 DNA sequence: TGTGCCAGTAAGGCCCGGGAGCTTGACACCGGGGAGCTGTTTTTT. Amino acids: CASKARELDTGELFF.

The V call is TRBV28, the J call TRBJ1-1, with D maybe TRBD1 (6 bases). Germline CDR1 reads MDHEN; CDR2 reads SYDVKM. The V end lost 8 bases, the J end lost 3 bases, and 16 bases lay between the germline ends. The CDR3 runs to 14 residues. CDR3 sequence reads: CASLGAGADTEAFF. The CDR3 nucleotides read TGTGCCAGCCTAGGAGCAGGGGCGGACACTGAAGCTTTCTTT. The full variable domain, completed using reference TRBV28 and TRBJ1-1, is DVKVTQSSRYLVKRTGEKVFLECVQDMDHENMFWYRQDPGLGLRLIYFSYDVKMKEKGDIPEGYSVSREKKERFSLILESASTNQTSMYLCASLGAGADTEAFFGQGTRLTVV.